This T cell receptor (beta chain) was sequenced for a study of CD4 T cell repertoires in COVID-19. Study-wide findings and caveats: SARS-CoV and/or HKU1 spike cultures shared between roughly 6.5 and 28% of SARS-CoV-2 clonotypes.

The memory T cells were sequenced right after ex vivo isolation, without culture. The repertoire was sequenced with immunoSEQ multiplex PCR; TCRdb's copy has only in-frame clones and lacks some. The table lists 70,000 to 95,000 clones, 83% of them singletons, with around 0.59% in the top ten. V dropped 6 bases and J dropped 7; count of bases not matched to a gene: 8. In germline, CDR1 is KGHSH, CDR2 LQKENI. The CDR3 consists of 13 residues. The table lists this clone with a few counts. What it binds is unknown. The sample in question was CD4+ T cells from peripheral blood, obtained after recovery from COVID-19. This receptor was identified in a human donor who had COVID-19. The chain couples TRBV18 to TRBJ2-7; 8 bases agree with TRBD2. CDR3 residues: CASSRPGGEEQYF. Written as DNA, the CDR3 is TGTGCCAGCTCCCGCCCGGGAGGGGAAGAGCAGTACTTC. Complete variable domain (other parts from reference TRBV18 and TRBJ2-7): NAGVMQNPRHLVRRRGQEARLRCSPMKGHSHVYWYRQLPEEGLKFMVYLQKENIIDESGMPKERFSAEFPKEGPSILRIQQVVRGDSAAYFCASSRPGGEEQYFGPGTRLTVT.